This entry concerns a single T cell receptor beta chain. A read error likely explains this, since a far larger clone differs by one base. Generated by immunoSEQ multiplex PCR, the TCRdb table keeps only in-frame clones and is missing some. Among about 68,000 clones listed, roughly 80% were seen once. This sample stems from a study of PD-1 blockade in mismatch repair-deficient tumors. Germline CDR1 and CDR2: MNHGY and SVAAGI. This CDR3 region has 13 residues. The ends were cut back, 5 bases at V and 3 bases at J, with 11 bases in the middle. PCR or immunohistochemistry showed mismatch repair deficiency in every enrolled patient.

V is TRBV6-9 and J is TRBJ2-7; D might be TRBD2 (7 bases). The sequences come from peripheral blood, collected 2 weeks after starting pembrolizumab. The TCR sequence derives from an adult with mismatch repair-deficient cancer. This CDR3 reads CASSEGGVYEQYF. In DNA form, the CDR3 reads TGTGCCAGCAGTGAAGGGGGGGTCTACGAGCAGTACTTC.